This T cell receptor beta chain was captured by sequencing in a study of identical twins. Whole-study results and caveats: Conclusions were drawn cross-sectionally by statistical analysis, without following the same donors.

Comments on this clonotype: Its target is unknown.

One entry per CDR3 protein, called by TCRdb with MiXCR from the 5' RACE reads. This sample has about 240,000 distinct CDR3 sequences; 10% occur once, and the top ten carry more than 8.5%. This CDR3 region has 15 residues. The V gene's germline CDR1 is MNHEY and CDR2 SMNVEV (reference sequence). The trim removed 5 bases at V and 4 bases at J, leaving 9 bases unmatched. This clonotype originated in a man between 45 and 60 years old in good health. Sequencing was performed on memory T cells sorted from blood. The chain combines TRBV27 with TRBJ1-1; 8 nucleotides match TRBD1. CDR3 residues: CASSTSPTGGTEAFF. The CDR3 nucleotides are TGTGCCAGCAGTACCTCCCCCACAGGGGGCACTGAAGCTTTCTTT.